What follows describes a single T cell receptor beta chain. Reanalyzing the 5' RACE reads, TCRdb keeps one entry per CDR3 protein, without DNA. The specimen's table records 200,000 to 250,000 distinct CDR3 sequences. This specimen belongs to a study of monozygotic twins with inflammatory bowel disease. CDR1 and CDR2 (germline): LGHNA, YNFKEQ. The CDR3 consists of 13 residues. The chain carries TRBV4-2 and TRBJ2-7; lacking DNA, the TRBD1 call made by TCRdb goes unchecked. What was sequenced was blood. This clonotype was obtained from a human donor with ulcerative colitis or Crohn's disease, or a healthy co-twin of an affected twin (not recorded which). The CDR3 sequence is CASSQDQGYEQYF.